These T cell receptor beta chains were read from a single sample in a study of blood T cell repertoires in COVID-19. Profiling relied on immunoSEQ multiplex PCR, and the TCRdb table lists in-frame clones only, not all of them. Found here are around 100,000 clones, roughly 92% of them singletons; the top ten hold 1.5% to 2.5%. Sequenced material: peripheral blood. These receptors came from a woman aged 45-65 years with COVID-19, enrolled during active disease. Each CDR3 is given with its conserved first and last residue. The D gene is left open where the match is weak. Clone size is not always given. Where it is, it says once, few, many or a class for expanded clones.

J: TRBJ1-5
D: -
size: -
V: TRBV19
CDR3: CASSAPPGGMDQPQHF
DNA: TGTGCCAGTAGTGCACCCCCGGGGGGTATGGATCAGCCCCAGCATTTT

J: TRBJ2-3
D: TRBD2
size: -
V: TRBV30
CDR3: CAWSVVGGGSTDTQYF
DNA: TGTGCCTGGAGTGTAGTTGGCGGGGGTAGCACAGATACGCAGTATTTT

J: TRBJ1-1
D: -
size: -
V: TRBV6-5
CDR3: CASSSGIEAFF
DNA: TGTGCCAGCAGCTCAGGTATAGAAGCTTTCTTT

J: TRBJ2-3
D: -
size: -
V: TRBV7-8
CDR3: CASSSGPRLSVFTDTQYF
DNA: TGTGCCAGCAGCTCCGGTCCCCGCCTATCCGTGTTCACAGATACGCAGTATTTT

J: TRBJ1-2
D: -
size: -
V: TRBV14
CDR3: CASSPIRAGNGYTF
DNA: TGTGCCAGCAGCCCCATCCGGGCAGGGAATGGCTACACCTTC

J: TRBJ2-6
D: -
size: -
V: TRBV18
CDR3: CASSTGSGANVLTF
DNA: TGTGCCAGCTCCACAGGATCTGGGGCCAACGTCCTGACTTTC

J: TRBJ1-2
D: TRBD1
size: -
V: TRBV30
CDR3: CAWNSRRAGGHGYTF
DNA: TGTGCCTGGAACTCAAGGAGGGCAGGGGGGCATGGCTACACCTTC

J: TRBJ1-2
D: -
size: -
V: TRBV30
CDR3: CVIRFPYGYTF
DNA: TGTGTTATCCGGTTTCCCTATGGCTACACCTTC

J: TRBJ1-4
D: -
size: -
V: TRBV7-8
CDR3: CASSLVQGLNEKLFF
DNA: TGTGCCAGCAGCTTAGTTCAGGGGCTGAATGAAAAACTGTTTTTT

J: TRBJ1-6
D: -
size: -
V: TRBV5-6
CDR3: CASSGTLTANSPLHF
DNA: TGTGCCAGCAGCGGGACTCTAACCGCTAATTCACCCCTCCACTTT

J: TRBJ1-2
D: -
size: once
V: TRBV19
CDR3: CASSGQMTNYGYTF
DNA: TGTGCCAGTAGTGGCCAGATGACTAACTATGGCTACACCTTC

J: TRBJ2-3
D: -
size: -
V: TRBV3-1/TRBV3-2
CDR3: CASSQALEDTQYF
DNA: TGTGCCAGCAGCCAAGCTCTAGAAGATACGCAGTATTTT

J: TRBJ2-5
D: -
size: -
V: TRBV27
CDR3: CASSSSGKETQYF
DNA: TGTGCCAGCAGTTCCTCGGGGAAGGAGACCCAGTACTTC

J: TRBJ1-4
D: -
size: once
V: TRBV6-2/TRBV6-3
CDR3: CASSLNEKLFF
DNA: TGTGCCAGCAGCTTAAATGAAAAACTGTTTTTT

J: TRBJ1-1
D: -
size: -
V: TRBV7-9
CDR3: CASSFMNTEAFF
DNA: TGTGCCAGCAGCTTCATGAACACTGAAGCTTTCTTT

J: TRBJ2-3
D: -
size: -
V: TRBV7-2
CDR3: CASSSSTDTQYF
DNA: TGTGCCAGCAGCTCGTCCACAGATACGCAGTATTTT

J: TRBJ1-1
D: TRBD1
size: -
V: TRBV4-1
CDR3: CASSQEGQVSRRAFF
DNA: TGCGCCAGCAGCCAAGAGGGACAGGTTAGCCGGAGAGCTTTCTTT

J: TRBJ1-5
D: -
size: -
V: TRBV27
CDR3: CASSPAIGTGQPQHF
DNA: TGTGCCAGCAGCCCAGCCATCGGTACGGGTCAGCCCCAGCATTTT

J: TRBJ2-7
D: -
size: -
V: TRBV30
CDR3: CACEGSYEQYF
DNA: TGTGCCTGTGAGGGTTCCTACGAGCAGTACTTC

J: TRBJ1-2
D: -
size: -
V: TRBV21-1
CDR3: CASSNVGQGYGYTF
DNA: TGTGCCAGCAGCAATGTGGGACAGGGGTATGGCTACACCTTC

J: TRBJ1-2
D: TRBD1
size: -
V: TRBV6-6
CDR3: CASRQGAGGYTF
DNA: TGTGCCAGCCGACAGGGGGCTGGGGGCTACACCTTC

J: TRBJ1-2
D: -
size: -
V: TRBV4-3
CDR3: CASSQDAGTGNYGYTF
DNA: TGCGCCAGCAGCCAAGATGCAGGGACTGGGAACTATGGCTACACCTTC